Listed below are T cell receptor beta chains from one sample, sequenced in a study of post-analysis software for immune sequencing data. One entry per CDR3 protein results from TCRdb running MiXCR on the PCR reads. The sample has some 700,000 distinct CDR3 sequences; roughly three fifths are singletons. The material sequenced was blood. The receptor set was obtained from a girl aged 2-9 years with multiple sclerosis. The CDR3 runs from the conserved cysteine through the conserved F or W. A D gene is named only where the DNA matches it firmly. A clone size is listed for some rows: how often the clone was seen (once, few, many), or a class if it is expanded.

J gene: TRBJ2-7; V gene: TRBV5-1; D gene: TRBD2; clone size: few; CDR3 DNA: TGCGCCAGCAGCTCGCCCGGGACTAGCGGATACGAGCAGTACTTC; CDR3 protein: CASSSPGTSGYEQYF
J gene: TRBJ1-5; V gene: TRBV2; D gene: .; clone size: .; CDR3 DNA: TGTGCCAGCAGTTCGACAGTGACTCCCTCCCAGCCCCAGCATTTT; CDR3 protein: CASSSTVTPSQPQHF
J gene: TRBJ2-5; V gene: TRBV12-3/TRBV12-4; D gene: .; clone size: .; CDR3 DNA: TGTGCCAGCAGTTTCGTGGGAAGTCTGGGGGAGCAGTACTTC; CDR3 protein: CASSFVGSLGEQYF
J gene: TRBJ2-5; V gene: TRBV5-1; D gene: .; clone size: .; CDR3 DNA: TGCGCCAGCAGCTTGGGCCACCTGGGGGCCCAAGAGACCCAGTACTTC; CDR3 protein: CASSLGHLGAQETQYF
J gene: TRBJ1-2; V gene: TRBV5-1; D gene: .; clone size: .; CDR3 DNA: TGCGCCAGCAGCTTAGACGGTGTCTATGGCTACACCTTC; CDR3 protein: CASSLDGVYGYTF
J gene: TRBJ2-5; V gene: TRBV6-5; D gene: TRBD1; clone size: .; CDR3 DNA: TGTGCCAGCAGTTACTCGAGGACAGGGGGGTACCAAGAGACCCAGTACTTC; CDR3 protein: CASSYSRTGGYQETQYF
J gene: TRBJ2-1; V gene: TRBV5-1; D gene: .; clone size: .; CDR3 DNA: TGCGCCAGCAGCTTGGGGGGCGGGTATCACAATGAGCAGTTCTTC; CDR3 protein: CASSLGGGYHNEQFF
J gene: TRBJ2-1; V gene: TRBV20-1; D gene: .; clone size: few; CDR3 DNA: TGCAGTGCTAGCGACCTAGTAGGTAACTACAATGAGCAGTTCTTC; CDR3 protein: CSASDLVGNYNEQFF
J gene: TRBJ2-5; V gene: TRBV20-1; D gene: .; clone size: .; CDR3 DNA: TGCAGTGCTAGAGATAGGATCCGAGGCTCGGAGACCCAGTACTTC; CDR3 protein: CSARDRIRGSETQYF
J gene: TRBJ2-7; V gene: TRBV29-1; D gene: .; clone size: few; CDR3 DNA: TGCAGCGTTGAAGTTGCGGAGGTGAGCTCCTACGAGCAGTACTTC; CDR3 protein: CSVEVAEVSSYEQYF
J gene: TRBJ2-1; V gene: TRBV29-1; D gene: TRBD2; clone size: .; CDR3 DNA: TGCAGCGTTGAAGACTGGGGGGGGACTAGCGCCTTTTGGGAGCAGTTCTTC; CDR3 protein: CSVEDWGGTSAFWEQFF
J gene: TRBJ2-4; V gene: TRBV6-2/TRBV6-3; D gene: .; clone size: few; CDR3 DNA: TGTGCCAGCAGTAGAGGGGGGGGCATCGGAAACATTCAGTACTTC; CDR3 protein: CASSRGGGIGNIQYF
J gene: TRBJ2-1; V gene: TRBV6-5; D gene: .; clone size: few; CDR3 DNA: TGTGCCAGCAGTTACTCCCAAACGATCTGGAATGAGCAGTTCTTC; CDR3 protein: CASSYSQTIWNEQFF
J gene: TRBJ2-2; V gene: TRBV18; D gene: .; clone size: .; CDR3 DNA: TGTGCCAGCTCACCACGCCAGCCCGCCGGGGAGCTGTTTTTT; CDR3 protein: CASSPRQPAGELFF